These 26 T cell receptor beta chains came from one sample sequenced in a study of blood T cell repertoires in COVID-19. This table comes from immunoSEQ multiplex PCR, and its TCRdb copy is limited to in-frame clones, with some not included. Of about 230,000 clones listed, under 90% are singletons. Sequences were obtained from PBMCs or T cells enriched from blood (not recorded which). All receptors come from a man in his late teens or twenties who had recovered from COVID-19.

For the CDR3, the DNA is TGTGCCAGCAGCTTAGCTCTGAGAACTGTTGCAACTAATGAAAAACTGTTTTTT. Its protein is CASSLALRTVATNEKLFF. The chain links TRBV7-9 to TRBJ1-4, with unresolved D. The CDR3 runs 18 residues. V was trimmed by 0 bases and J by 0 bases, leaving 14 bases between them. The V gene's germline CDR1 is SEHNR and CDR2 FQNEAQ (reference sequence). Based on the CDR3 plus reference TRBV7-9 and TRBJ1-4, the full variable domain is DTGVSQNPRHKITKRGQNVTFRCDPISEHNRLYWYRQTLGQGPEFLTYFQNEAQLEKSRLLSDRFSAERPKGSFSTLEIQRTEQGDSAMYLCASSLALRTVATNEKLFFGSGTQLSVL.

The CDR3 DNA follows: TGTGCCAGCAGCCCCAGCGGGAGGGCCGGTCGTGGTTTGGAGACCCAGTACTTC. Amino acids: CASSPSGRAGRGLETQYF. The chain recombines TRBV28 with TRBJ2-5, with 10 bases matching TRBD2. Looked up from germline, CDR1 is MDHEN and CDR2 is SYDVKM. This CDR3 has 18 residues. V lost 6 bases to trimming and J lost 5 bases; unmatched junction nucleotides: 18. Full variable domain (rest looked up from reference TRBV28 and TRBJ2-5): DVKVTQSSRYLVKRTGEKVFLECVQDMDHENMFWYRQDPGLGLRLIYFSYDVKMKEKGDIPEGYSVSREKKERFSLILESASTNQTSMYLCASSPSGRAGRGLETQYFGPGTRLLVL.

This clone appeared once. This rearrangement joins TRBV10-3 to TRBJ1-1; tentatively, D is TRBD1 (5 bases). CDR1 is ENHRY and CDR2 is SYGVKD in the germline V gene. Trimming pared 11 bases from V and 1 base from J, leaving 14 bases between. CDR3 size: 13 residues. This CDR3 is CASLDNPNTEAFF. The CDR3, as DNA: TGTGCCTCTTTGGACAATCCGAACACTGAAGCTTTCTTT.

On this clone itself: Since a much larger clone is just one base distant, this may be a read error. Other DNA sequences in this specimen translate into the identical CDR3. The J gene is TRBJ2-7, the V gene TRBV6-1; TRBD2 matches 13 bases. J lost 2 bases, V lost 3 bases, and 1 base had no gene match. Germline CDR1 is MNHNS and CDR2 is SASEGT. The CDR3 sequence is 15 residues long. CDR3 DNA sequence: TGTGCCAGCAGTGACGGACTAGCGGGGGCCTACGAGCAGTACTTC. This translates into CASSDGLAGAYEQYF.

This clone was recorded once. The chain combines TRBV5-4 with TRBJ2-4; 7 bases match TRBD1. Unmatched junction bases numbered 14, after V lost 0 bases and J lost 14 bases. CDR1 and CDR2 from the germline V gene are SGHNT and YYREEE (reference sequence). This CDR3 has 15 amino acids. CDR3 in amino acids: CASSLAGDSLPLEYF. CDR3 sequence (DNA): TGTGCCAGCAGCTTGGCAGGGGACAGCCTGCCCCTTGAGTACTTC. Looking up the rest from reference TRBV5-4 and TRBJ2-4 gives the full variable domain: ETGVTQSPTHLIKTRGQQVTLRCSSQSGHNTVSWYQQALGQGPQFIFQYYREEENGRGNFPPRFSGLQFPNYSSELNVNALELDDSALYLCASSLAGDSLPLEYFGAGTRLSVL.

The chain recombines TRBV11-2 with TRBJ2-1, with 7 bases identical to TRBD1. CDR3 length: 15 amino acids. The germline V gene has CDR1 SGHAT and CDR2 FQNNGV. V shed 4 bases, J shed 2 bases, and the junction held 5 bases outside the gene matches. Here the CDR3 DNA reads TGTGCCAGCAGCTCGCTCCAGGGGGCCTACAATGAGCAGTTCTTC. Translated, it gives CASSSLQGAYNEQFF.

This sequence joins TRBV2 and TRBJ2-5, with a tentative D call TRBD2 (5 bases). The CDR3 length is 15 residues. Trimming pared 3 bases from V and 4 bases from J, leaving 15 bases between. CDR1 SNHLY and CDR2 FYNNEI come from the germline V gene. The CDR3 is CASSDVNEGIETQYF. Written as DNA, the CDR3 is TGTGCCAGCAGTGACGTTAATGAGGGCATAGAGACCCAGTACTTC.

The J gene is TRBJ2-1, the V gene TRBV12-3 or TRBV12-4; possibly TRBD1 for D (5 bases). V was clipped by 4 bases and J by 9 bases, with 7 bases between them. The CDR3 runs to 11 residues. In nucleotides, the CDR3 is TGTGCCAGCAGTTGGGGCCCTGAGCAGTTCTTC. Its protein is CASSWGPEQFF.

This clone was picked up a small number of times. The chain carries TRBV4-2 and TRBJ2-3; the D is unclear. CDR1 LGHNA and CDR2 YNFKEQ come from the germline V gene. Trimming took off 2 bases at V and 0 bases at J, with 15 bases between the two ends. The CDR3 runs 17 residues. The CDR3 sequence: CASSQSPRSRSTDTQYF. CDR3 sequence (DNA): TGTGCCAGCAGCCAATCCCCTCGATCGAGGAGCACAGATACGCAGTATTTT.

The gene calls are TRBV3-1 (or the pseudogene TRBV3-2) and TRBJ2-3, with D hard to call. V was shortened by 4 bases and J by 2 bases, with 4 bases between the two germline ends. Germline values: CDR1 LGHDT, CDR2 YNNKEL (reference sequence). The CDR3 totals 12 residues. The CDR3 sequence: CASSLLTDTQYF. The DNA for the CDR3 is TGTGCCAGCAGCCTCCTCACAGATACGCAGTATTTT.

The chain is built from TRBV19 and TRBJ1-5, with unresolved D. In germline, CDR1 is LNHDA, CDR2 SQIVND (reference sequence). Trimming pared 3 bases from V and 4 bases from J, leaving 10 bases between. The CDR3 loop spans 14 amino acids. The CDR3 nucleotides are TGTGCCAGTAGTATCCGGACGGGGAATCAGCCCCAGCATTTT. It encodes CASSIRTGNQPQHF.

The chain combines TRBV11-2 with TRBJ1-2; no clear D. The CDR3 has 15 residues. Looked up from germline, CDR1 is SGHAT and CDR2 is FQNNGV. V was cut by 1 base and J by 1 base, with 10 bases left in between. In DNA form, the CDR3 reads TGTGCCAGCAGCTTAGGTTACAGAAATAACTATGGCTACACCTTC. Its translation: CASSLGYRNNYGYTF.

This rearrangement joins TRBV18 to TRBJ1-4, with D maybe TRBD1 (5 bases). CDR1 is KGHSH and CDR2 is LQKENI in the germline V gene. The CDR3 has 15 amino acids. V lost 0 bases and J 5 bases, leaving 10 bases between the germline ends. The CDR3 region has the DNA TGTGCCAGCTCACCACCAGGACAAACAAATGAAAAACTGTTTTTT. Protein sequence: CASSPPGQTNEKLFF. Full variable domain (rest looked up from reference TRBV18 and TRBJ1-4): NAGVMQNPRHLVRRRGQEARLRCSPMKGHSHVYWYRQLPEEGLKFMVYLQKENIIDESGMPKERFSAEFPKEGPSILRIQQVVRGDSAAYFCASSPPGQTNEKLFFGSGTQLSVL.

The chain is built from TRBV6-1 and TRBJ1-5, with TRBD1 as a possible D gene (6 bases). The germline V gene encodes CDR1 MNHNS and CDR2 SASEGT. V lost 2 bases and J lost 2, with 10 bases in between. This CDR3 spans 15 amino acids. The CDR3 here is CASSEQGSGNQPQHF. The DNA for the CDR3 is TGTGCCAGCAGTGAACAGGGGTCGGGCAATCAGCCCCAGCATTTT.

V is TRBV6-5 and J is TRBJ1-1, with a possible D match to TRBD1 (6 bases). The V end lost 0 bases, the J end lost 2 bases, and 10 bases lay between the germline ends. CDR1 and CDR2 from the germline V gene are MNHEY and SVGAGI. CDR3 length: 15 residues. CDR3: CASSYSGAVNTEAFF. CDR3 DNA sequence: TGTGCCAGCAGTTACTCGGGGGCCGTTAACACTGAAGCTTTCTTT.

The chain employs TRBV7-2 and TRBJ2-1, with a possible D match to TRBD1 (6 bases). The germline V gene has CDR1 SGHTA and CDR2 FQGNSA. This CDR3 contains 15 residues. Trimming shortened V by 0 bases and J by 2 bases, and 8 bases separated the two germline ends. As DNA, the CDR3 is TGTGCCAGCAGCTTAGCCAGGGGCACCTACAATGAGCAGTTCTTC. Amino acid sequence: CASSLARGTYNEQFF.

The chain combines TRBV18 with TRBJ1-5, with D possibly TRBD1 on 5 matching bases. This CDR3 has 13 residues. CDR1 is KGHSH, CDR2 LQKENI, per germline. Between the trimmed V and J ends, which lost 5 bases and 2 bases, there was a span of 7 bases. DNA for the CDR3: TGTGCCAGCTCATCGGGGGGCAATCAGCCCCAGCATTTT. It codes for CASSSGGNQPQHF.

The chain joins TRBV2 to TRBJ2-3; weak D call: TRBD2 (6 bases). V gave up 8 bases and J gave up 0 bases, with 15 bases separating them. This CDR3 has 15 amino acids. The germline V gene encodes CDR1 SNHLY and CDR2 FYNNEI. This CDR3 is CASGGETYSTDTQYF. The CDR3 DNA follows: TGTGCCAGCGGAGGGGAGACATATAGCACAGATACGCAGTATTTT.

The chain employs TRBV27 and TRBJ1-4; D possibly corresponds to TRBD1 (6 bases). The CDR3 runs 16 residues. The germline V gene encodes CDR1 MNHEY and CDR2 SMNVEV (reference sequence). Trimming cost V 3 bases and J 8 bases, with 19 bases left between them. The CDR3 is CASSFAPDSSDEKLFF. In DNA form, the CDR3 reads TGTGCCAGCAGTTTTGCTCCGGACAGTTCTGACGAAAAACTGTTTTTT.

This chain joins TRBV7-9 and TRBJ1-1; no clear D. The CDR3 extends over 13 amino acids. The V and J ends lost 8 bases and 4 bases respectively, with 14 bases between them. Germline V gives CDR1 SEHNR, CDR2 FQNEAQ (reference sequence). The DNA of the CDR3 is TGTGCCAGCCGGGAGAGGGAAGGCACTGAAGCTTTCTTT. Its translation is CASREREGTEAFF.

As for this clone: At one boundary the junction diverges from the germline segment, which might be a read error. The chain employs TRBV7-2 and TRBJ2-7; 7 bases fit TRBD2. The CDR3 is made up of 16 amino acids. In germline, CDR1 is SGHTA, CDR2 FQGNSA. CDR3 in DNA: TGTGCCAGCAGCCTAGCGGCGGGACGGGCAACCTACGAGCAGTACTTC. Its protein is CASSLAAGRATYEQYF. The full variable domain, rest sourced from reference TRBV7-2 and TRBJ2-7, is GAGVSQSPSNKVTEKGKDVELRCDPISGHTALYWYRQSLGQGLEFLIYFQGNSAPDKSGLPSDRFSAERTGGSVSTLTIQRTQQEDSAVYLCASSLAAGRATYEQYFGPGTRLTVT.

The CDR3 region is CASNPGTGELFF. The CDR3 DNA sequence: TGTGCCAGTAACCCAGGGACCGGGGAGCTGTTTTTT. This chain links TRBV19 with TRBJ2-2; D is perhaps TRBD1 (5 bases). V lost 7 bases, J lost 5 bases, and 8 bases lay in between. The CDR3 has 12 residues. In germline, CDR1 is LNHDA, CDR2 SQIVND (reference sequence).

This sequence joins TRBV5-1 and TRBJ1-3; 7 nucleotides align to TRBD1. V was clipped by 4 bases and J by 0 bases; unmatched bases: 4. There are 15 residues in the CDR3. Looked up from germline, CDR1 is SGHRS and CDR2 is YFSETQ. The CDR3 DNA reads TGCGCCAGCAGCAGGACAGGCGACTCTGGAAACACCATATATTTT. Its protein is CASSRTGDSGNTIYF.

The chain combines TRBV9 with TRBJ2-1; 12 bases match TRBD2. V lost 4 bases, J lost 5 bases, and 7 bases stayed unmatched. The CDR3 is 16 amino acids. Per germline, CDR1 SGDLS and CDR2 YYNGEE. This chain's CDR3 is CASSYGLAGGNNEQFF. The CDR3 DNA reads as TGTGCCAGCAGCTACGGTCTAGCGGGAGGGAACAATGAGCAGTTCTTC.

V gene TRBV19 combines with J gene TRBJ2-7; 7 bases line up with TRBD1. V was clipped by 3 bases and J by 3 bases; unmatched bases: 5. Germline CDR1 and CDR2: LNHDA and SQIVND (reference sequence). This CDR3 is built from 14 residues. The CDR3 nucleotides read TGTGCCAGTAGTATGACAGGGCCCCACTACGAGCAGTACTTC. Translated, it gives CASSMTGPHYEQYF.

The gene calls are TRBV6-5 and TRBJ1-2; TRBD1 agrees at 7 bases. J was trimmed by 7 bases and V by 6 bases; bases with no gene match: 5. This CDR3 has 12 amino acids. Germline-derived CDR1 and CDR2 are MNHEY and SVGAGI. In nucleotides, the CDR3 is TGTGCCAGCAGGATACAGGGGCTTGGCTACACCTTC. This translates into CASRIQGLGYTF.